Each of the 22 T cell receptor beta chains below was sequenced from the same sample in a study of blood T cells in healthy people across ages. Using a J-beta primer mix together with a sample-barcoded 5' primer, a second PCR was run for about 6 to 12 cycles. TCRdb reprocessed the 5' RACE reads with MiXCR, giving one entry per CDR3 protein. The sample holds around 1,700,000 distinct CDR3 sequences, roughly 27% seen once. Sequences were obtained from blood. The receptors were gathered from a woman aged 25 to 39 in good health.

This clonotype was observed a handful of times. At one end the junction does not follow the germline gene, possibly because of a read error. The V gene is TRBV5-1, the J gene TRBJ2-2, with 9 bases matching TRBD1. The CDR3 contains 15 residues. Germline CDR1 and CDR2: SGHRS and YFSETQ. CDR3 nucleotides: TGTGCCAGCAGCCTAGCCGGGACAGGGACCGGGGAGCTGTTTTTT. Its translation: CASSLAGTGTGELFF.

This clonotype has only a few counts. This rearrangement joins TRBV5-6 to TRBJ2-1; 10 nucleotides align to TRBD2. The V segment lost 4 bases and the J segment 10 bases; nucleotides outside the gene matches: 14. The CDR3 has 16 amino acids. Germline values: CDR1 SGHDT, CDR2 YYEEEE. CDR3 sequence (DNA): TGTGCCAGCAGCCCCGAACCCAGCGGGGGGGCAGAGGAGCAGTTCTTC. This codes for CASSPEPSGGAEEQFF. Full variable domain (remainder filled in from reference TRBV5-6 and TRBJ2-1): DAGVTQSPTHLIKTRGQQVTLRCSPKSGHDTVSWYQQALGQGPQFIFQYYEEEERQRGNFPDRFSGHQFPNYSSELNVNALLLGDSALYLCASSPEPSGGAEEQFFGPGTRLTVL.

This sequence joins TRBV20-1 and TRBJ2-1; D perhaps matches TRBD1 (6 bases). V dropped 0 bases and J dropped 4 bases, with 13 bases sitting between them. Germline V gene lookup returns CDR1 DFQATT and CDR2 SNEGSKA (reference sequence). The CDR3 contains 15 residues. CDR3 DNA sequence: TGCAGTGCTAGAGAGGTGGGGGCTGTATACAATGAGCAGTTCTTC. Its protein is CSAREVGAVYNEQFF.

The sample holds many counts of this clonotype. Germline is not matched at one junction end, which may reflect a read error. The chain combines TRBV5-6 with TRBJ2-5; D is possibly TRBD2 (5 bases). The CDR3 loop spans 13 amino acids. Looked up from germline, CDR1 is SGHDT and CDR2 is YYEEEE. The CDR3 nucleotides are TGCGCCAGCAGCCCGACTAACCAAGAGACCCAGTACTTC. Protein sequence: CASSPTNQETQYF.

The chain carries TRBV6-6 and TRBJ1-2; D not resolved. Trimming cost V 3 bases and J 8 bases, with 13 bases left between them. CDR1 and CDR2 (germline): MNHNY, SVGAGI (reference sequence). The CDR3 loop spans 13 amino acids. In DNA form, the CDR3 reads TGTGCCAGCAGTTATGGCAATCTTGGAGGCTACACCTTC. As protein: CASSYGNLGGYTF.

The chain couples TRBV7-2 to TRBJ2-3; tentative D call: TRBD1 (6 bases). Germline V lookup: CDR1 SGHTA, CDR2 FQGNSA. This CDR3 has 18 residues. V was cut by 1 base and J by 0 bases, with 17 bases left in between. The CDR3 DNA follows: TGTGCCAGCAGCTTAGTGAGACAGGCTAGCCCTAGCACAGATACGCAGTATTTT. This encodes CASSLVRQASPSTDTQYF.

This sequence joins TRBV4-2 and TRBJ2-3, with D tentatively TRBD2 (6 bases). Germline CDR1 is LGHNA and CDR2 is YNFKEQ. The CDR3 sequence is 16 residues long. Trimming took 1 base from V and 2 from J, leaving 13 bases between them. In DNA form, the CDR3 reads TGTGCCAGCAGCCAAGCTAGCGCGAAAAACACAGATACGCAGTATTTT. Its protein is CASSQASAKNTDTQYF.

This chain connects TRBV10-3 to TRBJ2-3; 11 bases align to TRBD2. Germline V gives CDR1 ENHRY, CDR2 SYGVKD. This CDR3 comprises 16 residues. Trimming took 6 bases from V and 2 from J; bases not matched to a gene: 7. As DNA, the CDR3 is TGTGCCATCAGCGGAACTAGCGGGAGACCCACAGATACGCAGTATTTT. Residues: CAISGTSGRPTDTQYF.

The chain uses TRBV6-6 and TRBJ2-2; TRBD2 matches 8 bases. CDR1 and CDR2 (germline): MNHNY, SVGAGI (reference sequence). Trimming took 7 bases from V and 1 from J; bases not matched to a gene: 2. CDR3 length: 14 residues. CDR3 DNA sequence: TGTGCCAGCAAGAGCGGGGGGAACACCGGGGAGCTGTTTTTT. It encodes CASKSGGNTGELFF.

This clonotype was seen at least ten times. J is TRBJ1-1 and V is TRBV14, with 8 bases identical to TRBD1. This CDR3 region has 13 residues. The junction had 1 base not matched to a gene; V was cut back by 4 bases and J by 3 bases. Germline-derived CDR1 and CDR2 are SGHDN and FVKESK. DNA for the CDR3: TGTGCCAGCAGCCGACAGGGGTACACTGAAGCTTTCTTT. It yields the protein CASSRQGYTEAFF.

The gene calls are TRBV6-5 and TRBJ2-3; 8 nucleotides line up with TRBD2. The germline gives CDR1 MNHEY, CDR2 SVGAGI. The V and J ends lost 4 bases and 0 bases, in that order; junction bases with no gene match: 18. The CDR3 is 20 amino acids. The CDR3 sequence: CASSSLFIPGSGTSTDTQYF. The CDR3 DNA reads as TGTGCCAGCAGTTCGCTCTTCATCCCAGGTAGCGGGACTAGCACAGATACGCAGTATTTT.

This chain links TRBV12-3 or TRBV12-4 with TRBJ2-5, with TRBD2 identical over 10 bases. V gave up 5 bases and J gave up 2 bases; unmatched junction bases: 5. The CDR3 loop spans 15 amino acids. The CDR3 bases are TGTGCCAGCAGTGTACTAGCGGGGCCGCAAGAGACCCAGTACTTC. Protein product: CASSVLAGPQETQYF.

For this clonotype: At one end, the junction sequence differs from germline, possibly due to a read error. The rearrangement joins TRBV5-1 to TRBJ2-3; D might be TRBD1 (6 bases). This CDR3 has 14 residues. Germline CDR1 and CDR2: SGHRS and YFSETQ. CDR3 amino acids: CASSKGVSTDAQYF. The DNA for the CDR3 is TGCGCCAGCAGTAAGGGGGTGTCCACAGATGCGCAGTATTTT.

About this clonotype: A read error may be the cause here, since a much bigger clone is one base away. The chain has TRBV7-2 and TRBJ2-3, with D tentatively TRBD1 (5 bases). V shed 2 bases and J shed 4 bases, with 19 bases lying between them. CDR1 and CDR2 from the germline V gene are SGHTA and FQGNSA. The CDR3 is 17 residues long. The CDR3 reads CASSLLTVLRQSDTQYF. The CDR3 DNA sequence: TGTGCCAGCAGCTTACTTACTGTTCTGAGACAGTCAGATACGCAGTATTTT. Full variable domain (outside the CDR3, taken from reference TRBV7-2 and TRBJ2-3): GAGVSQSPSNKVTEKGKDVELRCDPISGHTALYWYRQSLGQGLEFLIYFQGNSAPDKSGLPSDRFSAERTGGSVSTLTIQRTQQEDSAVYLCASSLLTVLRQSDTQYFGPGTRLTVL.

The table lists this clonotype with a count of one. The chain employs TRBV5-5 and TRBJ1-1, with a possible D match to TRBD1 (6 bases). This CDR3 comprises 15 residues. The germline gives CDR1 SGHKS, CDR2 YYEKEE (reference sequence). V gave up 1 base and J gave up 6 bases, with 16 bases separating them. Written as DNA, the CDR3 is TGTGCCAGCAGCTTGTCGGCGAACAGGGTCTCTGAAGCTTTCTTT. Its protein is CASSLSANRVSEAFF.

The V and J genes are TRBV7-9 and TRBJ2-7, with 8 bases lining up with TRBD1. The CDR3 length is 15 residues. The germline V gene has CDR1 SEHNR and CDR2 FQNEAQ (reference sequence). After removal of 5 bases from V and 3 bases from J, the junction contained 9 bases not matched to a gene. The CDR3 DNA is TGTGCCAGCAGCCCACGGACAGGGAGCCTCTACGAGCAGTACTTC. It yields the protein CASSPRTGSLYEQYF.

V is TRBV20-1 and J is TRBJ2-3; possible D gene TRBD1, 6 bases. V dropped 5 bases and J dropped 0 bases, with 21 bases sitting between them. This CDR3 contains 17 residues. Germline V gene lookup returns CDR1 DFQATT and CDR2 SNEGSKA (reference sequence). CDR3 amino acids: CSAPNTAGEYSTDTQYF. The DNA of the CDR3 is TGCAGTGCTCCAAATACGGCAGGGGAGTATAGCACAGATACGCAGTATTTT.

The chain joins TRBV21-1 to TRBJ1-1; the table's TRBD1 call for D was not verified on the DNA. TRBV21-1 is termed a pseudogene. This CDR3 region has 14 residues. The CDR3 nucleotides read TGTGCCAGCAGCCTGATCGGGGGACGGGCTGAAGCTTTCTTT. Translation: CASSLIGGRAEAFF.

The chain carries TRBV6-2 or TRBV6-3 and TRBJ1-1, with no clear D. Trimming cost V 6 bases and J 5 bases, with 13 bases left between them. Germline CDR1 MNHEY, CDR2 SVGEGT. This CDR3 region has 13 residues. CDR3 sequence (DNA): TGTGCCAGCAGCGGCAGCCGAGGGACTGAAGCTTTCTTT. Its translation: CASSGSRGTEAFF.

The chain couples TRBV7-2 to TRBJ2-3; possibly TRBD1 for D (6 bases). Trimming removed 5 bases at V and 2 bases at J, with 11 bases between. Germline values: CDR1 SGHTA, CDR2 FQGNSA. The CDR3 has 14 amino acids. CDR3: CASSLRQVTDTQYF. The CDR3 DNA is TGTGCCAGCAGCCTCCGACAGGTCACAGATACGCAGTATTTT.

This clonotype was picked up one time. Written as DNA, the CDR3 is TGCAGTGCTACTGGGGCTTCGAACACCGGGGAGCTGTTTTTT. It translates to CSATGASNTGELFF. The chain couples TRBV20-1 to TRBJ2-2; D possibly corresponds to TRBD1 (5 bases). The V gene lost 4 bases and the J gene lost 0 bases, with 9 bases spanning the gap. Germline CDR1 reads DFQATT; CDR2 reads SNEGSKA (reference sequence). The CDR3 is made up of 14 amino acids.

This clonotype has a count of ten or more. The gene calls are TRBV29-1 and TRBJ2-1; 9 bases line up with TRBD2. This CDR3 region has 16 residues. The ends lost 4 bases at V and 0 bases at J; junction bases unmatched: 7. The germline CDR1 and CDR2 sequences are SQVTM and ANQGSEA. This chain's CDR3 is CSVVLAGLDSYNEQFF. The CDR3 DNA reads as TGCAGCGTTGTACTAGCGGGCCTTGACTCCTACAATGAGCAGTTCTTC.